Given below is one T cell receptor (beta chain) in context. This record belongs to a study of blood T cell repertoires in COVID-19. Clones were sequenced by immunoSEQ multiplex PCR, and TCRdb holds only the in-frame ones, with some missing. The data hold some 270,000 clones, with roughly 89% observed a single time. The CDR3 runs to 18 residues. Trimming at V came to 2 bases and at J to 5 bases, leaving 10 bases not matched to a gene. Germline CDR1 reads MDHEN; CDR2 reads SYDVKM. The receptor comes from a man aged 25 to 40 with acute or convalescent COVID-19. The material sequenced was peripheral blood. V gene TRBV28 combines with J gene TRBJ2-7; 15 positions agree with TRBD2. CDR3 region: CASSLPTGTSGGRNEQYF. CDR3 sequence (DNA): TGTGCCAGCAGTTTACCGACCGGGACTAGCGGGGGGCGCAACGAGCAGTACTTC.